This passage covers 17 T cell receptor beta chains from one sample sequenced in a study of blood T cell repertoires in COVID-19. Profiled with immunoSEQ multiplex PCR; TCRdb holds only in-frame clones, not every one. This repertoire shows about 70,000 clones, just over 90% found once; its top ten account for around 2.6%. The specimen sequenced was peripheral blood. These receptors were collected from a man aged 50-60 years with COVID-19, enrolled during active disease.

The chain couples TRBV20-1 to TRBJ2-1; 8 bases agree with TRBD2. In germline, CDR1 is DFQATT, CDR2 SNEGSKA (reference sequence). The V gene end was trimmed by 3 bases and the J gene end by 6 bases; junction bases not matched to a gene: 7. There are 14 residues in the CDR3. CDR3 sequence: CSASPFGRANEQFF. In DNA form, the CDR3 reads TGCAGTGCTAGTCCCTTCGGGAGGGCCAATGAGCAGTTCTTC.

The V and J genes are TRBV7-3 and TRBJ2-3; tentatively, D is TRBD1 (6 bases). The CDR3 contains 13 residues. CDR1 and CDR2 from the germline V gene are SGHTA and FQGTGA. V dropped 6 bases and J dropped 5 bases, with 12 bases sitting between them. CDR3 amino acids: CASSRGGGDTQYF. The CDR3 nucleotides read TGTGCCAGCAGTCGTGGGGGCGGAGATACGCAGTATTTT.

This clone is a singleton in its sample. The rearrangement links TRBV5-1 to TRBJ2-1; no clear D. Trimming stripped 4 bases from V and 6 bases from J, with 14 bases between. CDR1 and CDR2 from the germline V gene are SGHRS and YFSETQ. The CDR3 extends over 14 amino acids. The CDR3 sequence: CASSRGDGPNEQFF. CDR3 nucleotide sequence: TGCGCCAGCAGCAGAGGAGACGGCCCCAATGAGCAGTTCTTC.

In its sample, this clone was seen once. The chain employs TRBV9 and TRBJ2-2; TRBD1 might be the D (6 bases). CDR1 is SGDLS and CDR2 is YYNGEE in the germline V gene. The CDR3 loop spans 15 amino acids. V was clipped by 0 bases and J by 7 bases, with 13 bases between them. The CDR3 protein is CASSVAGQSVGELFF. CDR3 bases: TGTGCCAGCAGCGTAGCCGGACAGTCGGTCGGGGAGCTGTTTTTT.

The gene calls are TRBV12-5 and TRBJ2-1; D perhaps matches TRBD1 (5 bases). CDR1 is LGHNT and CDR2 is FRNRAP in the germline V gene. V was cut by 7 bases and J by 9 bases, with 13 bases left in between. The CDR3 contains 12 residues. The DNA for the CDR3 is TGTGCTAGTGCTCAGGGTTTTGGTGAGCAGTTCTTC. Translation gives CASAQGFGEQFF.

This chain uses TRBV19 with TRBJ1-1, with 7 bases aligning to TRBD1. CDR1 is LNHDA and CDR2 is SQIVND in the germline V gene (reference sequence). The CDR3 length is 14 residues. V shed 3 bases and J 3 bases; nucleotides not matched to a gene: 4. CDR3 sequence reads: CASSIGTVDTEAFF. The CDR3 nucleotides read TGTGCCAGTAGTATTGGGACAGTGGACACTGAAGCTTTCTTT.

The V call is TRBV9, the J call TRBJ2-7; 11 bases match TRBD2. CDR3 length: 16 amino acids. V lost 0 bases and J lost 2; bases outside the gene matches: 4. Germline V gene sequence: CDR1 SGDLS, CDR2 YYNGEE. CDR3 DNA sequence: TGTGCCAGCAGCGTAGGAGGGACTAGCGGACCCTACGAGCAGTACTTC. Amino acid sequence: CASSVGGTSGPYEQYF.

This clone was counted a single time. The chain carries TRBV19 and TRBJ1-6; 11 bases are a match to TRBD1. The CDR3 has 16 residues. V lost 8 bases to trimming and J lost 9 bases; unmatched junction nucleotides: 12. Germline V gene lookup returns CDR1 LNHDA and CDR2 SQIVND (reference sequence). CDR3 loop: CASSPGQGGGGSPLHF. The CDR3 bases are TGTGCCAGTTCACCGGGACAGGGGGGTGGAGGTTCACCCCTCCACTTT.

The chain recombines TRBV15 with TRBJ2-1; 14 positions agree with TRBD2. This CDR3 comprises 16 residues. CDR1 and CDR2 from the germline V gene are LNHNV and YYDKDF (reference sequence). J was trimmed by 8 bases and V by 2 bases; bases with no gene match: 5. CDR3 residues: CATSRLTSGRADEQFF. The CDR3 DNA follows: TGTGCCACCAGCAGATTGACTAGCGGGAGGGCGGATGAGCAGTTCTTC.

The CDR3: CASSPRAGSADTQYF. The CDR3 DNA sequence: TGTGCCAGCTCACCAAGGGCAGGGTCTGCAGATACGCAGTATTTT. The genes are TRBV18 and TRBJ2-3; D is possibly TRBD1 (5 bases). CDR1 and CDR2 (germline): KGHSH, LQKENI. The CDR3 consists of 15 residues. V was shortened by 2 bases and J by 4 bases, with 13 bases between the two germline ends.

The chain couples TRBV7-2 to TRBJ2-2; D perhaps matches TRBD1 (5 bases). This CDR3 is built from 17 residues. Trimming removed 1 base from V and 6 bases from J, with 18 bases in between. Germline V gene lookup returns CDR1 SGHTA and CDR2 FQGNSA. CDR3 nucleotide sequence: TGTGCCAGCAGCTTAGTATCGGCAGGGTCCTTCGCCGGGGAGCTGTTTTTT. Its translation is CASSLVSAGSFAGELFF.

V is TRBV7-2 and J is TRBJ1-2, with TRBD1 matching over 11 bases. The CDR3 consists of 16 residues. V lost 5 bases, J lost 3 bases, and 8 bases stayed unmatched. Germline-derived CDR1 and CDR2 are SGHTA and FQGNSA. The DNA for the CDR3 is TGTGCCAGCAGCCAAGGGACAGGGGGATTCGACTATGGCTACACCTTC. Translated, it gives CASSQGTGGFDYGYTF.

V gene TRBV27 combines with J gene TRBJ1-2, with a possible D match to TRBD1 (6 bases). V shed 6 bases and J shed 0 bases, with 17 bases lying between them. The germline V gene has CDR1 MNHEY and CDR2 SMNVEV (reference sequence). The CDR3 has 16 residues. The CDR3 region is CASRPSGTPTNYGYTF. In DNA form, the CDR3 reads TGTGCCAGCAGACCCTCCGGGACACCAACTAACTATGGCTACACCTTC.

The V and J genes are TRBV30 and TRBJ2-7; D is possibly TRBD2 (5 bases). Germline loops: CDR1 GTSNPN, CDR2 SVGIG (reference sequence). This CDR3 is 12 amino acids long. Trimming stripped 1 base from V and 3 bases from J, with 7 bases between. The CDR3 DNA follows: TGTGCCTGGAGTGGTGGGAGCTACGAGCAGTACTTC. Its protein is CAWSGGSYEQYF.

The V and J genes are TRBV11-2 and TRBJ2-3; 11 bases agree with TRBD2. Losses at the gene ends were 1 base for V and 2 bases for J; bases not matched to a gene: 8. Germline V gene lookup returns CDR1 SGHAT and CDR2 FQNNGV. This CDR3 region has 18 residues. CDR3: CASSLVPGTSGLTDTQYF. The CDR3 DNA follows: TGTGCCAGCAGCTTAGTTCCCGGGACTAGCGGACTCACAGATACGCAGTATTTT.

The V gene is TRBV29-1, the J gene TRBJ1-1; D is unresolved. The germline V gene encodes CDR1 SQVTM and CDR2 ANQGSEA. The CDR3 consists of 13 residues. V lost 5 bases to trimming and J lost 0 bases, with 10 bases between them. DNA of the CDR3: TGCAGCGTTTTACAGAGATTGAACACTGAAGCTTTCTTT. Translation gives CSVLQRLNTEAFF.

The chain combines TRBV5-1 with TRBJ1-4; D may be TRBD1 (5 bases). The germline V and J ends were trimmed by 1 base and 5 bases, with 15 bases remaining between them. The CDR3 extends over 16 amino acids. Germline values: CDR1 SGHRS, CDR2 YFSETQ. The CDR3 reads CASSLSSGGNNEKLFF. The CDR3 coding sequence is TGCGCCAGCAGCTTGTCCTCCGGGGGTAACAATGAAAAACTGTTTTTT.